This T cell receptor beta chain appears in the sequencing data of a study of T cell changes during pregnancy in multiple sclerosis. Germline loops: CDR1 SEHNR, CDR2 FQNEAQ (reference sequence). The CDR3 consists of 15 residues. V gave up 4 bases and J gave up 0 bases; unmatched junction bases: 5. This clone appeared once. TCRdb's copy holds only in-frame clones and misses some; the assay was immunoSEQ multiplex PCR. Counted here are tens of thousands of clones, 91% occurring once; the ten biggest clones make up 0.95%. The starting material was peripheral blood, obtained before pregnancy. J is TRBJ1-1 and V is TRBV7-9; 7 bases line up with TRBD1. The clonotype was recovered from a female donor with multiple sclerosis, enrolled in a pregnancy study. DNA for the CDR3: TGTGCCAGCAGCTCCCCGACAGGGATGAACACTGAAGCTTTCTTT. Amino acid sequence: CASSSPTGMNTEAFF.